This TCR beta chain was found in a study of vaccination and CD4 T cells after COVID-19. Looking at the study overall: The study enrolled six male and four female convalescents, two of whom were Hispanic. Overlapping spike peptides served as the stimulus for the cells. These peptides came from SARS-CoV-2 and from the common cold coronaviruses HCoV-NL63, HCoV-OC43 and HCoV-229E. General study findings and limits: Convalescent patients' clones that were vaccine-specific were spike mono-reactive in 304 of 307 cases.

With the Oncomine TCR Beta short-read assay, DNA from cultured CD4+ T cells was sequenced. TCRdb re-derived calls from the PCR reads in MiXCR, one entry per CDR3 protein. The sample has about 27,000 distinct CDR3 sequences, 62% seen once. Details on this clonotype: Its antigen remains unidentified.

The sample's treatment: roughly 11-day PBMC culture with coronavirus spike peptide pools or control peptides (ViraFEST assay). PBMCs, plated at roughly 2 million per well, were grown in the presence of roughly 9.2 IU/ml IL-2 and around 10 ug/ml peptide pools. CDR3 length: 14 amino acids. Germline V gene sequence: CDR1 SGHVS, CDR2 FNYEAQ. Trimming took off 6 bases at V and 4 bases at J, with 12 bases between the two ends. This TCR came from a human donor who received a COVID-19 vaccine. The rearrangement uses TRBV7-6 and TRBJ2-2; D is undetermined. Sequencing used CD4+ T cells from blood, cultured in vitro, obtained after SARS-CoV-2 vaccination. The CDR3: CASRGPGPTGELFF. CDR3 nucleotide sequence: TGTGCCAGCAGAGGCCCGGGCCCCACCGGGGAGCTGTTTTTT.